This paragraph covers one TCR beta chain sequence. Its specific antigen is unknown. The record has no base qualities; no much larger clone is one base away. The data were obtained in a study of T cell responses to AZD1222 COVID-19 vaccine (dated by TCRdb to the early 2020s). Regarding the study in general: A total of 230 to 250 trial participants underwent TCR sequencing, of whom around 210 had received two doses of AZD1222 and roughly 26 had received two doses of the MenACWY control vaccine. Trial participants were enrolled by age into 18-55, 56-69 and 70-plus year subgroups, with roughly 150, 30 and 60 TCR-sequenced participants respectively.

The V end gives up 5 bases and the J end 6 bases, leaving 6 bases in the junction not matched to a gene. The CDR3 runs 13 residues from the cysteine to the phenylalanine. Just the 39-base CDR3 DNA is kept, in frame starting at base 1. The germline V gene encodes CDR1 SEHNR and CDR2 FQNEAQ (reference sequence). Results and caveats for the whole study, not just this receptor: The whole spike protein was spanned by vaccine-associated CD4 TCRs, and dominant responses were seen in regions 160-218 and 743-854. Only five to seven AZD1222 recipients were SARS-CoV-2 seropositive at baseline, limiting conclusions about previously exposed vaccinees. In the small 56-69-year group, the increase in depth fell short of significance, most likely because of low power. After two AZD1222 doses, spike-specific TCR breadth and depth were significantly higher than at day 0 and than in MenACWY recipients. No day 14 peak-response samples were available, so repertoires were characterized only after the peak T cell response. Reportedly, close to half of the unique spike-specific TCRs recognized epitopes lying outside the regions that are mutated in the B.1.351 and B.1.1.7 variants. Most participants were white British and females outnumbered males, and the authors suggested that clonal diversity may have been underestimated.

The CDR3 regions of human TCRbeta chains were analyzed by immunosequencing. The study's own analysis went as follows. Repertoire TCRs were matched against a reference library of SARS-CoV-2-specific TCRs generated with the MIRA antigen-specificity platform. Breadth meant the fraction of unique TCRs that were SARS-CoV-2-associated, whereas depth meant the fraction of total T cells that were SARS-CoV-2-associated. Using the MIRA data, every spike-specific TCR was mapped to the spike region that the TCR reacted to and assigned to either a CD4 or a CD8 class. Log10-transformed breadth and depth values were compared by one-way ANOVA with Sidak's multiple comparisons tests. This immuneACCESS table, as held by TCRdb, lists in-frame sequences with V and J called but not all clones. Of the missing ones, under half trace to an unresolved V gene in checked studies; the others have no known cause. V, J and clone size were drawn from that table, and D and trimming were deduced from the DNA. The sample table lists around 160,000 clones, 75% to 85% of them with a count of one. The ten largest clones add up to roughly 4.3% of the sample.

This specimen's time point label, per the study, means: baseline before first vaccination. Taken with the paper, the label for treatment or condition translates to: meningococcal conjugate vaccine given as trial control. Vaccinee samples came from UK trials COV001 and COV002, including a single-blind randomized controlled phase 2/3 trial of AZD1222 (ChAdOx1 nCoV-19) in healthy adults. Trial participant PBMC samples were collected at day 0 and day 28 after the second dose for TCRbeta chain sequencing. Here the chain combines TRBV7-9 and TRBJ2-7; TRBD1 matches 8 bases in the middle. The TCR originated in an adult in good health. The sample was peripheral blood, taken on day 0 of MenACWY control vaccination. Here the CDR3 is given as CASSAADRVEQYF. The DNA sequence is as follows: TGTGCCAGCAGCGCCGCGGACAGGGTCGAGCAGTACTTC.